In its sample, the clone carrying this TCR beta chain was seen once. Its antigen remains unidentified. These data originate in a study of blood T cells in healthy people across ages. The donors, all healthy, were Caucasians living in Russia, aged roughly 6 to 100. Together with a sample-barcoded 5' primer, a J-beta primer mix was included in a second PCR lasting about 7 to 12 cycles. Researchers report that a template-switch adaptor with 12 random nucleotides tagged each cDNA molecule. TCRdb ran MiXCR on the 5' RACE reads and lists one entry per CDR3 protein. The data contain some 670,000 distinct CDR3 sequences, over 40% of them singletons. CDR1 is SGHTA and CDR2 is FQGNSA in the germline V gene. The CDR3 totals 18 residues. After removal of 5 bases from V and 3 bases from J, the junction contained 12 bases not matched to a gene. General study findings and limits: Naive and antigen-experienced cells were not separated, limiting conclusive comparison. Investigators viewed diversity estimates from one million T cells as underestimates, the study reported.

The sample was blood. The rearrangement links TRBV7-2 to TRBJ2-1, with 11 bases aligning to TRBD1. This TCR came from a woman of 80 years or more in good health. CDR3 amino acids: CASSPDRDRGALYNEQFF. The CDR3 DNA reads as TGTGCCAGCAGCCCGGACCGGGACAGGGGGGCCCTCTACAATGAGCAGTTCTTC.